The text below deals with one TCR beta chain. These data come from a study of blood T cell repertoires in COVID-19. Study in general: The United States, Italy and Spain were the sources of the acute and convalescent COVID-19 samples.

A Seattle source enrolled patients during active infection and followed them longitudinally. Original handling: Estimation of nucleated cell counts relied on the amplification of reference gene primers. Profiled with immunoSEQ multiplex PCR; TCRdb holds only in-frame clones, not every one. The D gene and trimming were derived from the DNA, and the V and J assignments and clone size from that table. The table records hundreds of thousands of clones, over 75% of them present only once. CDR1 MDHEN and CDR2 SYDVKM come from the germline V gene. V dropped 3 bases and J dropped 4 bases, with 10 bases sitting between them. The CDR3 spans 13 residues.

The specimen was peripheral blood. The clonotype was recovered from a man aged 50 to 59 with COVID-19, enrolled during active disease. The J gene is TRBJ2-7, the V gene TRBV28; D is possibly TRBD1 (5 bases). CDR3 sequence: CASSFNRPYEQYF. The CDR3 DNA sequence: TGTGCCAGCAGTTTTAACAGGCCATACGAGCAGTACTTC.